The rows below give T cell receptor beta chains drawn from one sample of a study of T cell responses to AZD1222 COVID-19 vaccine. Method: immunoSEQ multiplex PCR; TCRdb's copy keeps in-frame clones and lacks some. The repertoire holds approximately 200,000 clones, with around 94% as singletons. The sequences come from peripheral blood, collected 28 days after the second dose of the MenACWY control vaccine. The source of these receptors is an adult who received the MenACWY meningococcal vaccine as a control. CDR3s leave out the opening cysteine and the closing phenylalanine or tryptophan. Clone size is shown for a subset of rows, as once, few, many or a class of expanded clone.

clone size: -; J gene: TRBJ2-7; V gene: TRBV9; CDR3 protein: ASSFSGGSYEQY
clone size: -; J gene: TRBJ1-5; V gene: TRBV19; CDR3 protein: ASIPGGGGQPQH
clone size: -; J gene: TRBJ2-7; V gene: TRBV3-1/TRBV3-2; CDR3 protein: ASSHSGGGYEQY
clone size: -; J gene: TRBJ2-3; V gene: TRBV9; CDR3 protein: ASSGGTSGRSDTQY
clone size: -; J gene: TRBJ2-6; V gene: TRBV30; CDR3 protein: AWSDIRTFASGANVLT
clone size: -; J gene: TRBJ2-7; V gene: TRBV19; CDR3 protein: ASSTDSTGGSYEQY
clone size: once; J gene: TRBJ2-7; V gene: TRBV12-3/TRBV12-4; CDR3 protein: ASSRDSYEQY
clone size: -; J gene: TRBJ1-4; V gene: TRBV4-2; CDR3 protein: ASSTRDRVLEKLF
clone size: -; J gene: TRBJ1-6; V gene: TRBV28; CDR3 protein: ASSSPGQGGSPLH
clone size: once; J gene: TRBJ2-7; V gene: TRBV11-2; CDR3 protein: ASSLRRDYEQY
clone size: -; J gene: TRBJ1-2; V gene: TRBV3-1/TRBV3-2; CDR3 protein: ASSRRPGPGNYGYT
clone size: -; J gene: TRBJ2-2; V gene: TRBV28; CDR3 protein: ASSWGAGVWDFGGELF
clone size: -; J gene: TRBJ2-1; V gene: TRBV11-2; CDR3 protein: ASSDGSLAIYNEQF
clone size: -; J gene: TRBJ1-5; V gene: TRBV27; CDR3 protein: ASSSIDVGNQPQH
clone size: -; J gene: TRBJ1-5; V gene: TRBV5-1; CDR3 protein: ASSLGGLDQPQH
clone size: -; J gene: TRBJ2-7; V gene: TRBV19; CDR3 protein: ASRWGYEQY
clone size: -; J gene: TRBJ2-1; V gene: TRBV12-3/TRBV12-4; CDR3 protein: ASSLEVFNEQF
clone size: -; J gene: TRBJ1-3; V gene: TRBV6-1; CDR3 protein: ASSEGISGNTIY
clone size: -; J gene: TRBJ1-5; V gene: TRBV9; CDR3 protein: ASSPGQGNQPQH
clone size: -; J gene: TRBJ2-3; V gene: TRBV9; CDR3 protein: ASSVSGADTQY
clone size: -; J gene: TRBJ1-1; V gene: TRBV7-8; CDR3 protein: ASSERQEEAF
clone size: -; J gene: TRBJ1-2; V gene: TRBV11-3; CDR3 protein: ASSLDPSGYGYT
clone size: -; J gene: TRBJ1-1; V gene: TRBV6-1; CDR3 protein: ASSEGGGYTEAF
clone size: -; J gene: TRBJ1-2; V gene: TRBV6-5; CDR3 protein: ASSYGRASGYT
clone size: -; J gene: TRBJ1-3; V gene: TRBV9; CDR3 protein: ASSDGQGISGNTIY
clone size: -; J gene: TRBJ1-4; V gene: TRBV9; CDR3 protein: ASSAGSETNEKLF
clone size: -; J gene: TRBJ2-3; V gene: TRBV7-8; CDR3 protein: ASSRSTDTQY
clone size: -; J gene: TRBJ2-3; V gene: TRBV9; CDR3 protein: ASSVGNIGRDTQY
clone size: once; J gene: TRBJ2-7; V gene: TRBV29-1; CDR3 protein: SALDSIRGYEQY
clone size: -; J gene: TRBJ2-5; V gene: TRBV14; CDR3 protein: ASSQKILTGMAQETQY
clone size: -; J gene: TRBJ2-5; V gene: TRBV10-3; CDR3 protein: AISESPFSGQGGQETQY
clone size: -; J gene: TRBJ1-2; V gene: TRBV18; CDR3 protein: ASSPSEDLYGYT
clone size: -; J gene: TRBJ2-7; V gene: TRBV27; CDR3 protein: ASSSAGTGGYEQY
clone size: -; J gene: TRBJ2-7; V gene: TRBV19; CDR3 protein: ASSMRESRDEQY
clone size: -; J gene: TRBJ1-6; V gene: TRBV2; CDR3 protein: ASSPRELSNSPLH